This T cell receptor (beta chain) emerged from a study of synovial regulatory T cells in juvenile arthritis. With respect to this clone: The conserved phenylalanine or tryptophan normally closing the CDR3 is absent here, so this likely arose from a read error.

The germline V gene has CDR1 ENHRY and CDR2 SYGVKD. The CDR3 spans 13 residues. This entry has no DNA. Profiling relied on immunoSEQ multiplex PCR, and the TCRdb table lists in-frame clones only, not all of them. The table counts 9,600 or so clones; roughly 2% lies in the top ten. This TCR was recovered from a donor aged 2-35 years with juvenile idiopathic arthritis. The rearrangement uses TRBV10-3 and TRBJ1-5. Sequencing was carried out using Treg cells from blood. Indicated subset: remaining (HLA-DR-negative) circulating blood Treg cells. The CDR3 here is CAISESWNQPQHL.